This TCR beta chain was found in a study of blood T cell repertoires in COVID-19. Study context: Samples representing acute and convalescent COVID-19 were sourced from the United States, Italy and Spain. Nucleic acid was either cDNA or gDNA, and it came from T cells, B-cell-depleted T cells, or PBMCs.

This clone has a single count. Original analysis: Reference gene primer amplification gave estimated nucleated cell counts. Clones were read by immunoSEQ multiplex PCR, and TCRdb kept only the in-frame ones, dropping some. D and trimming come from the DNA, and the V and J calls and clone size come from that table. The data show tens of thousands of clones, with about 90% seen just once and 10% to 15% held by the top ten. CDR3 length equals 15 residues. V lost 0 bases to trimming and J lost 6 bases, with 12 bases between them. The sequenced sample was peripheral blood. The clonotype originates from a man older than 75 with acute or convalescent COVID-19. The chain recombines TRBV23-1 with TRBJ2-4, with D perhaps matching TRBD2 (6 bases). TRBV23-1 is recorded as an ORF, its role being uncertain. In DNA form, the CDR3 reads TGCGCCAGCAGTCAATCAACTCGGCGGGGAAACATTCAGTACTTC. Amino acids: CASSQSTRRGNIQYF.